The entry that follows covers one TCR beta chain sequence. The data were obtained in a study of molecular identifiers for immune sequencing clone quantification. Germline assignment: CDR1 SGHTA and CDR2 FQGNSA. The CDR3 has 14 residues. The V and J ends lost 7 bases and 0 bases respectively, with 10 bases between them. MiXCR was run by TCRdb on the PCR reads, yielding one entry per CDR3 protein. In the table there are over 55,000 distinct CDR3 sequences, around a sixth of which are singletons. The V call is TRBV7-2, the J call TRBJ2-1, with D hard to call. The TCR was taken from a human donor in good health. Some libraries in this study had Jurkat cell RNA spiked in. Source material: naive CD8+ T cells from blood, with Jurkat cell RNA spiked in. Subset given: FACS-sorted CD8+CD4-CCR7+CD45RA+ naive T cells. The CDR3: CASTWLGSYNEQFF. CDR3 bases: TGTGCCAGCACCTGGTTGGGCTCCTACAATGAGCAGTTCTTC. The variable domain in full, with the rest retrieved from reference TRBV7-2 and TRBJ2-1, is GAGVSQSPSNKVTEKGKDVELRCDPISGHTALYWYRQSLGQGLEFLIYFQGNSAPDKSGLPSDRFSAERTGGSVSTLTIQRTQQEDSAVYLCASTWLGSYNEQFFGPGTRLTVL.